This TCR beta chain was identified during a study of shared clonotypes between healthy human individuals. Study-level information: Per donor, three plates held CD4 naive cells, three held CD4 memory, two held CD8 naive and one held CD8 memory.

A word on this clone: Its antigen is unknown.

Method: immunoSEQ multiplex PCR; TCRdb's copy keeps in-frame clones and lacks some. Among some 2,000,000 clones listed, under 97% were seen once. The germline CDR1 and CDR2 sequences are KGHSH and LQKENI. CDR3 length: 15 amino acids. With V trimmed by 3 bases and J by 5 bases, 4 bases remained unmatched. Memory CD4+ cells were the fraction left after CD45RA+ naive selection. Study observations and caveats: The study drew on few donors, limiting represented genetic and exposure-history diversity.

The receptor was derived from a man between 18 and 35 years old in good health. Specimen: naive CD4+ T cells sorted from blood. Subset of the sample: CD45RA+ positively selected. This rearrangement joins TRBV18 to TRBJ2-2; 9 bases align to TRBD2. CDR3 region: CASSPTSGTTGELFF. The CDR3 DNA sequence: TGTGCCAGCTCACCGACTAGCGGAACAACCGGGGAGCTGTTTTTT.